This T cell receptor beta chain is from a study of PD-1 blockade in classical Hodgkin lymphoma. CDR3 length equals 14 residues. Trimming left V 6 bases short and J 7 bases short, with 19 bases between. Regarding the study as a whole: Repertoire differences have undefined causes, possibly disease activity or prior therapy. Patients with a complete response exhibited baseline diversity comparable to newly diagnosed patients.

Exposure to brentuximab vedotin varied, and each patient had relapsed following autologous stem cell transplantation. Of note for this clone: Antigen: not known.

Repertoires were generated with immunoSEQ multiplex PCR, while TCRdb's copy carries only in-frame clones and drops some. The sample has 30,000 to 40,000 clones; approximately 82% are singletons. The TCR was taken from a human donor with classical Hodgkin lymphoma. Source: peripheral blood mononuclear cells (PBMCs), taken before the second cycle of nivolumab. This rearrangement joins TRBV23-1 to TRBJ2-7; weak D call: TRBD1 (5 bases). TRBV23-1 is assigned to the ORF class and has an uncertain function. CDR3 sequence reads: CASSLWGYLGEQYF. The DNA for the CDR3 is TGCGCCAGCAGCCTTTGGGGCTACCTGGGGGAGCAGTACTTC.